Listed below are T cell receptor beta chains from one sample, sequenced in a study of cytomegalovirus exposure and HLA in healthy donors. The protocol was immunoSEQ multiplex PCR, while the TCRdb copy is restricted to in-frame clones and leaves out a portion. The repertoire holds approximately 130,000 clones, with 70% to 75% as singletons. Material: PBMCs. These receptors were collected from a man aged 25 to 45 in good health and CMV-seronegative. Both conserved end residues are part of each CDR3. D genes are given only for firm matches. Rows give clone size only sometimes, using once, few, many, or a class for an expanded clone.

CDR3nt: TGTGCCATCAAGAGCTCGGGACAGGGGAACACCGGGGAGCTGTTTTTT; CDR3aa: CAIKSSGQGNTGELFF; v_gene: TRBV10-3; j_gene: TRBJ2-2; d_gene: TRBD1; abundance: few
CDR3nt: TGTGCCAGCACCGAGCGGGGTTCCTACGAGCAGTACTTC; CDR3aa: CASTERGSYEQYF; v_gene: TRBV6-5; j_gene: TRBJ2-7; d_gene: TRBD2; abundance: few
CDR3nt: TGTGCCAGCAGCTCCGCCCAGGGGCCCTACGAGCAGTACTTC; CDR3aa: CASSSAQGPYEQYF; v_gene: TRBV7-9; j_gene: TRBJ2-7; d_gene: -; abundance: -
CDR3nt: TGCAGCGTCCGGGACAGGGATCCTTGGAGGGGTGGGGCCAACGTCCTGACTTTC; CDR3aa: CSVRDRDPWRGGANVLTF; v_gene: TRBV29-1; j_gene: TRBJ2-6; d_gene: TRBD1; abundance: few
CDR3nt: TGTGCCAGCAGCGTAGGGGGTAGGGGGGGCGAGCAGTACTTC; CDR3aa: CASSVGGRGGEQYF; v_gene: TRBV9; j_gene: TRBJ2-7; d_gene: -; abundance: -
CDR3nt: TGTGCCAGCAGCTCTGGGACAGGGAACGGTGGCTACACCTTC; CDR3aa: CASSSGTGNGGYTF; v_gene: TRBV5-5; j_gene: TRBJ1-2; d_gene: TRBD1; abundance: -
CDR3nt: TGCGCCAGCACACTAGACCCGTCTACCACAGATACGCAGTATTTT; CDR3aa: CASTLDPSTTDTQYF; v_gene: TRBV5-1; j_gene: TRBJ2-3; d_gene: -; abundance: -
CDR3nt: TGCGCCAGCAGCTTGAACGACAGAAATGAAAAACTGTTTTTT; CDR3aa: CASSLNDRNEKLFF; v_gene: TRBV5-1; j_gene: TRBJ1-4; d_gene: -; abundance: -
CDR3nt: TGTGCCACCAGCAGAGATAGCAGAATCTATGGCTACACCTTC; CDR3aa: CATSRDSRIYGYTF; v_gene: TRBV15; j_gene: TRBJ1-2; d_gene: -; abundance: -
CDR3nt: TGTGCCAGCAGTGAAGCGGCGGGGTCCTACGAGCAGTACTTC; CDR3aa: CASSEAAGSYEQYF; v_gene: TRBV6-1; j_gene: TRBJ2-7; d_gene: -; abundance: once
CDR3nt: TGTGCCAGCAGCGTGTCGGGAGTAGTGGAGACCCAGTACTTC; CDR3aa: CASSVSGVVETQYF; v_gene: TRBV9; j_gene: TRBJ2-5; d_gene: -; abundance: -
CDR3nt: TGCGCCAGCAGCATCCGGACAGGGGGCACTGAAGCTTTCTTT; CDR3aa: CASSIRTGGTEAFF; v_gene: TRBV4-1; j_gene: TRBJ1-1; d_gene: TRBD1; abundance: -
CDR3nt: TGTGCCAGCAGCCAATACCTTGGGGGACTAGCGAGATCAGGTATTTACTTC; CDR3aa: CASSQYLGGLARSGIYF; v_gene: TRBV4-2; j_gene: TRBJ2-7; d_gene: TRBD2; abundance: -
CDR3nt: TGTGCCACCAGCAGAGCCGACACTCAAGAGACCCAGTACTTC; CDR3aa: CATSRADTQETQYF; v_gene: TRBV15; j_gene: TRBJ2-5; d_gene: -; abundance: once
CDR3nt: TGTGCCAGCAGCTTCCCGGGGGGGCCCCAGCATTTT; CDR3aa: CASSFPGGPQHF; v_gene: TRBV7-2; j_gene: TRBJ1-5; d_gene: -; abundance: -
CDR3nt: TGTGCTAGCAGCTTATCTGTAGCGGGGGAGCAGTACTTC; CDR3aa: CASSLSVAGEQYF; v_gene: TRBV7-7; j_gene: TRBJ2-7; d_gene: TRBD2; abundance: -
CDR3nt: TGTGCCAGCAGCCGCCCGACTAGCGGGGGGGGCCAGGACAATGAGCAGTTCTTC; CDR3aa: CASSRPTSGGGQDNEQFF; v_gene: TRBV4-2; j_gene: TRBJ2-1; d_gene: TRBD2; abundance: -
CDR3nt: TGTGCCAGCAGCTCGGGAGACACTGAAGCTTTCTTT; CDR3aa: CASSSGDTEAFF; v_gene: TRBV5-6; j_gene: TRBJ1-1; d_gene: -; abundance: -
CDR3nt: TGTGCCAGCAGCCAGGTCGGGGGTATCAATCAGCCCCAGCATTTT; CDR3aa: CASSQVGGINQPQHF; v_gene: TRBV7-9; j_gene: TRBJ1-5; d_gene: -; abundance: -
CDR3nt: TGTGCCAGCAGCTCCCTCGGAGCTGGAGAGACCCAGTACTTC; CDR3aa: CASSSLGAGETQYF; v_gene: TRBV7-3; j_gene: TRBJ2-5; d_gene: -; abundance: few
CDR3nt: TGTGCCAGCATCCCCCGACTAGATGGGGCCAACGTCCTGACTTTC; CDR3aa: CASIPRLDGANVLTF; v_gene: TRBV4-2; j_gene: TRBJ2-6; d_gene: -; abundance: few
CDR3nt: TGTGCCAGCAGCGGTTCGGGACTAGCTGGAGAGCAGTTCTTC; CDR3aa: CASSGSGLAGEQFF; v_gene: TRBV9; j_gene: TRBJ2-1; d_gene: TRBD2; abundance: -
CDR3nt: TGCGCCAGCAGCTCATTCCCAGGGGTGACTGAAGCTTTCTTT; CDR3aa: CASSSFPGVTEAFF; v_gene: TRBV5-1; j_gene: TRBJ1-1; d_gene: -; abundance: -
CDR3nt: TGCGCCAGCAGCCGGACATACCTTAACACTGAAGCTTTCTTT; CDR3aa: CASSRTYLNTEAFF; v_gene: TRBV4-1; j_gene: TRBJ1-1; d_gene: -; abundance: -
CDR3nt: TGTGCCAGCAGCTTGGAGGGGGCGGATACGCAGTATTTT; CDR3aa: CASSLEGADTQYF; v_gene: TRBV5-4; j_gene: TRBJ2-3; d_gene: TRBD1; abundance: -
CDR3nt: TGTGCCAGCAAGCTTACAGACAGGACTGAAAAACTGTTTTTT; CDR3aa: CASKLTDRTEKLFF; v_gene: TRBV27; j_gene: TRBJ1-4; d_gene: -; abundance: once
CDR3nt: TGTGCCTGGAGTGCTAAGAAGAGCGGGAAAGACGAGCAGTACTTC; CDR3aa: CAWSAKKSGKDEQYF; v_gene: TRBV30; j_gene: TRBJ2-7; d_gene: TRBD2; abundance: -
CDR3nt: TGTGCCAGCAGCCAATTGTGGGGGCCGAGCTCCTACAATGAGCAGTTCTTC; CDR3aa: CASSQLWGPSSYNEQFF; v_gene: TRBV14; j_gene: TRBJ2-1; d_gene: -; abundance: -
CDR3nt: TGTGCCAGCAGTTCGCTTGCAGGGATCACAGATACGCAGTATTTT; CDR3aa: CASSSLAGITDTQYF; v_gene: TRBV27; j_gene: TRBJ2-3; d_gene: -; abundance: -
CDR3nt: TGTGCCAGCAGCTTAGGGCCCTACAGCTCCTACGAGCAGTACTTC; CDR3aa: CASSLGPYSSYEQYF; v_gene: TRBV11-1; j_gene: TRBJ2-7; d_gene: -; abundance: -
CDR3nt: TGCGCCAGCAGCCAAGAGCGAATCACTAGAACCGGGGAGCTGTTTTTT; CDR3aa: CASSQERITRTGELFF; v_gene: TRBV4-3; j_gene: TRBJ2-2; d_gene: -; abundance: -
CDR3nt: TGTGCCAGCAGCGGGGGGACTAGCCAGTACTTC; CDR3aa: CASSGGTSQYF; v_gene: TRBV6-5; j_gene: TRBJ2-5; d_gene: TRBD2; abundance: -
CDR3nt: TGTGCCAGCAGCCGCAGGGACAGCATTTTATACAATGAGCAGTTCTTC; CDR3aa: CASSRRDSILYNEQFF; v_gene: TRBV7-6; j_gene: TRBJ2-1; d_gene: TRBD1; abundance: -
CDR3nt: TGTGCCAGCAGCTGGGCCGGGACAGGGGATGGCTACACCTTC; CDR3aa: CASSWAGTGDGYTF; v_gene: TRBV5-6; j_gene: TRBJ1-2; d_gene: TRBD1; abundance: -
CDR3nt: TGTGCTAGTGTCATGCGCCCCAGGGGGCTCTTCTGCAATCAGCCCCAGCATTTT; CDR3aa: CASVMRPRGLFCNQPQHF; v_gene: TRBV12-5; j_gene: TRBJ1-5; d_gene: TRBD1; abundance: -
CDR3nt: TGTGCCTACCGGGACAGGGGGTCATATGGCTACACCTTC; CDR3aa: CAYRDRGSYGYTF; v_gene: TRBV30; j_gene: TRBJ1-2; d_gene: TRBD1; abundance: -
CDR3nt: TGTGCCAGCAGGGGGCCATACGAGCAGTACTTC; CDR3aa: CASRGPYEQYF; v_gene: TRBV2; j_gene: TRBJ2-7; d_gene: -; abundance: -
CDR3nt: TGCGCCAGCAGCCAAGTTACGGGGGGGCCCACAGATACGCAGTATTTT; CDR3aa: CASSQVTGGPTDTQYF; v_gene: TRBV4-3; j_gene: TRBJ2-3; d_gene: TRBD2; abundance: -
CDR3nt: TGTGCCAGCAGTACAGGTGGAAACACCATATATTTT; CDR3aa: CASSTGGNTIYF; v_gene: TRBV27; j_gene: TRBJ1-3; d_gene: -; abundance: -
CDR3nt: TGTGCCAGCACTAGCGGGGGAATTCAAGAGACCCAGTACTTC; CDR3aa: CASTSGGIQETQYF; v_gene: TRBV7-2; j_gene: TRBJ2-5; d_gene: TRBD2; abundance: once
CDR3nt: TGTGCCAGCAGCCCTCCCGCTAGGGGAACGGTCGAGCAGTACTTC; CDR3aa: CASSPPARGTVEQYF; v_gene: TRBV7-2; j_gene: TRBJ2-7; d_gene: -; abundance: -
CDR3nt: TGTGCCAGCAGTTGGGCGGGAGATACGCAGTATTTT; CDR3aa: CASSWAGDTQYF; v_gene: TRBV27; j_gene: TRBJ2-3; d_gene: -; abundance: once
CDR3nt: TGTGCCAGCAGTGAACATGGCGGCAACTCCTACGAGCAGTACTTC; CDR3aa: CASSEHGGNSYEQYF; v_gene: TRBV6-1; j_gene: TRBJ2-7; d_gene: -; abundance: -
CDR3nt: TGTGCCAGCAGTATACAGGGAGAGGTCGCTGAAGCTTTCTTT; CDR3aa: CASSIQGEVAEAFF; v_gene: TRBV6-6; j_gene: TRBJ1-1; d_gene: -; abundance: -
CDR3nt: TGTGCCAGCAGCCAAGTCCCCACAGGGGTGAACACCGGGGAGCTGTTTTTT; CDR3aa: CASSQVPTGVNTGELFF; v_gene: TRBV7-3; j_gene: TRBJ2-2; d_gene: TRBD1; abundance: -
CDR3nt: TGTGCCAGCAGTGAACCAGGGGGGACTAATCAGCCCCAGCATTTT; CDR3aa: CASSEPGGTNQPQHF; v_gene: TRBV2; j_gene: TRBJ1-5; d_gene: TRBD1; abundance: -
CDR3nt: TGCGCCAGCAGCATCAGACAGGAGGATAACTATGGCTACACCTTC; CDR3aa: CASSIRQEDNYGYTF; v_gene: TRBV4-1; j_gene: TRBJ1-2; d_gene: -; abundance: -
CDR3nt: TGCAGCGTTCGGACAGACCGCCAGATCGGCAATCAGCCCCAGCATTTT; CDR3aa: CSVRTDRQIGNQPQHF; v_gene: TRBV29-1; j_gene: TRBJ1-5; d_gene: -; abundance: -
CDR3nt: TGTGCCAGCAGTGTGGTCGCGGGAGAGTCGTACGAGCAGTACTTC; CDR3aa: CASSVVAGESYEQYF; v_gene: TRBV2; j_gene: TRBJ2-7; d_gene: TRBD2; abundance: -
CDR3nt: TGTGCCAGCAGTCCACAGCGGGAGCACGGGGAGCTGTTTTTT; CDR3aa: CASSPQREHGELFF; v_gene: TRBV6-5; j_gene: TRBJ2-2; d_gene: TRBD2; abundance: -
CDR3nt: TGTGCCAGCAGCCGACAGGCGACAGATACGCAGTATTTT; CDR3aa: CASSRQATDTQYF; v_gene: TRBV5-6; j_gene: TRBJ2-3; d_gene: -; abundance: -
CDR3nt: TGTGCCAGCAGCCTGGACAGACCCACCGGGGAGCTGTTTTTT; CDR3aa: CASSLDRPTGELFF; v_gene: TRBV5-4; j_gene: TRBJ2-2; d_gene: -; abundance: few
CDR3nt: TGCAGCGTGACCGCAGGGGGCAACCACCCAGATACGCAGTATTTT; CDR3aa: CSVTAGGNHPDTQYF; v_gene: TRBV29-1; j_gene: TRBJ2-3; d_gene: TRBD1; abundance: -